These 28 T cell receptor beta chains originate from one sample sequenced in a study of cytomegalovirus exposure and HLA in healthy donors. With 60 Vbeta and 13 Jbeta primers, the PCR was carried out. TCRdb keeps only in-frame clones here, not all; method: immunoSEQ multiplex PCR. The sample holds hundreds of thousands of clones; 70% are singletons and the top ten take approximately 2.5%. The sample comprised PBMCs. The receptors shown here come from a man between 35 and 55 years old in good health and CMV-seropositive.

This clone was recorded only once. The DNA of the CDR3 is TGTGCCAGTAGCCCGGGACAGGGTTTGGGCGAGCAGTACTTC. It specifies CASSPGQGLGEQYF. The chain employs TRBV19 and TRBJ2-7; 9 bases match TRBD1. J gave up 6 bases and V 6 bases, and 9 bases lay outside the gene matches. This CDR3 has 14 amino acids. Germline CDR1 is LNHDA and CDR2 is SQIVND (reference sequence).

The chain has TRBV5-4 and TRBJ1-2, with D perhaps TRBD1 (5 bases). Germline loops: CDR1 SGHNT, CDR2 YYREEE (reference sequence). The V end was cut by 2 bases, the J end by 1 base, with 18 bases between. This CDR3 contains 17 residues. CDR3 sequence reads: CASSLSGARRLNYGYTF. CDR3 in DNA: TGTGCCAGCAGCTTAAGTGGGGCCCGGAGACTTAACTATGGCTACACCTTC.

This chain joins TRBV7-9 and TRBJ1-1; 7 bases are a match to TRBD1. The CDR3 totals 14 residues. Losses at the gene ends were 5 bases for V and 4 bases for J; bases not matched to a gene: 7. Germline-derived CDR1 and CDR2 are SEHNR and FQNEAQ (reference sequence). The CDR3 DNA follows: TGTGCCAGCAGCCAGACAGGGTCAGGCACTGAAGCTTTCTTT. This gives the protein CASSQTGSGTEAFF.

This clone has only a few counts. The J gene is TRBJ2-4, the V gene TRBV6-5, with 9 bases fitting TRBD2. CDR1 is MNHEY and CDR2 is SVGAGI in the germline V gene. This CDR3 contains 15 residues. V dropped 3 bases and J dropped 1; count of bases not matched to a gene: 1. In DNA form, the CDR3 reads TGTGCCAGCAGTTATACTAGCGGGGCCAAAAACATTCAGTACTTC. It translates to CASSYTSGAKNIQYF.

This clone came up a few times. The chain combines TRBV6-1 with TRBJ1-2; D possibly corresponds to TRBD1 (5 bases). Trimming pared 7 bases from V and 8 bases from J, leaving 14 bases between. Germline CDR1 is MNHNS and CDR2 is SASEGT. The length of the CDR3 is 12 residues. CDR3 bases: TGTGCCAGCACCTCGGGGGTAGGGGGCTACACCTTC. It codes for CASTSGVGGYTF.

The chain recombines TRBV6-1 with TRBJ1-6, with TRBD1 identical over 7 bases. With 4 bases clipped from V and 9 bases from J, the junction kept 12 bases outside the gene matches. The CDR3 contains 16 residues. Germline values: CDR1 MNHNS, CDR2 SASEGT. The CDR3 DNA is TGTGCCAGCAGTGGGGGTCCTGGGACAGACCTTTCACCCCTCCACTTT. Translated, it gives CASSGGPGTDLSPLHF.

This clone was detected a few times. The chain carries TRBV28 and TRBJ1-1; 9 bases are shared with TRBD1. This CDR3 spans 16 amino acids. Unmatched junction bases numbered 6, after V lost 3 bases and J lost 1 base. In germline, CDR1 is MDHEN, CDR2 SYDVKM. CDR3 nucleotides: TGTGCCAGCAGTTTTTTCCCGGGACAGGGGAACACTGAAGCTTTCTTT. Its translation is CASSFFPGQGNTEAFF.

The chain joins TRBV6-1 to TRBJ2-1; 12 bases match TRBD1. Germline CDR1 MNHNS, CDR2 SASEGT. J was trimmed by 10 bases and V by 5 bases; bases with no gene match: 6. The CDR3 length is 14 residues. CDR3 bases: TGTGCCAGCAGTTGGGGACAGGGGGCTGGAGAGCAGTTCTTC. It encodes CASSWGQGAGEQFF.

Turning to this clone: The sample has other DNA sequences that encode this CDR3 too. This chain uses TRBV7-9 with TRBJ1-1; D unclear. This CDR3 spans 14 amino acids. Germline V gene lookup returns CDR1 SEHNR and CDR2 FQNEAQ (reference sequence). V lost 3 bases and J 1 base, leaving 9 bases between the germline ends. CDR3 bases: TGTGCCAGCAGCTTGGGCACCGAGAACACTGAAGCTTTCTTT. This gives the protein CASSLGTENTEAFF.

The V and J genes are TRBV19 and TRBJ1-1; D gene unclear. The CDR3 is made up of 14 amino acids. Between the trimmed V and J ends, which lost 10 bases and 0 bases, there was a span of 15 bases. Germline CDR1 and CDR2: LNHDA and SQIVND (reference sequence). CDR3 region: CATSLGRMNTEAFF. In nucleotides, the CDR3 is TGTGCCACGTCTCTGGGGAGAATGAACACTGAAGCTTTCTTT. Together with reference TRBV19 and TRBJ1-1, the CDR3 gives the full variable domain: DGGITQSPKYLFRKEGQNVTLSCEQNLNHDAMYWYRQDPGQGLRLIYYSQIVNDFQKGDIAEGYSVSREKKESFPLTVTSAQKNPTAFYLCATSLGRMNTEAFFGQGTRLTVV.

The CDR3 loop reads CASRAGTANTGELFF. In DNA form, the CDR3 reads TGTGCCAGCAGAGCCGGGACAGCTAACACCGGGGAGCTGTTTTTT. The V and J genes are TRBV6-4 and TRBJ2-2; 7 bases are a match to TRBD1. With 6 bases clipped from V and 2 bases from J, the junction kept 6 bases outside the gene matches. Germline V gives CDR1 MRHNA, CDR2 SNTAGT. This CDR3 spans 15 amino acids.

This chain connects TRBV29-1 to TRBJ1-2; TRBD1 might be the D (6 bases). V shed 3 bases and J shed 9 bases, with 20 bases lying between them. The CDR3 sequence is 14 residues long. The V gene's germline CDR1 is SQVTM and CDR2 ANQGSEA. The CDR3 region is CSVDMDARGKSYTF. DNA of the CDR3: TGCAGCGTTGACATGGACGCCAGGGGTAAAAGCTACACCTTC.

This chain uses TRBV7-9 with TRBJ1-2; 8 nucleotides match TRBD1. Trimming removed 5 bases from V and 14 bases from J; junction bases left unmatched: 10. Germline CDR1 and CDR2: SEHNR and FQNEAQ (reference sequence). The CDR3 runs to 12 residues. For the CDR3, the DNA is TGTGCCAGCAGCGCACCCGGGACAGGTTATACCTTC. It translates to CASSAPGTGYTF. Supplemented by reference TRBV7-9 and TRBJ1-2, the full variable domain reads DTGVSQNPRHKITKRGQNVTFRCDPISEHNRLYWYRQTLGQGPEFLTYFQNEAQLEKSRLLSDRFSAERPKGSFSTLEIQRTEQGDSAMYLCASSAPGTGYTFGSGTRLTVV.

This chain links TRBV11-1 with TRBJ2-1; tentatively, D is TRBD1 (6 bases). The CDR3 is made up of 16 amino acids. CDR1 and CDR2 (germline): SGHAT, FQDESV (reference sequence). The V gene lost 3 bases and the J gene lost 0 bases, with 12 bases spanning the gap. DNA of the CDR3: TGTGCCAGCAGCTTCAGGACAGTCTACTCCTACAATGAGCAGTTCTTC. Protein sequence: CASSFRTVYSYNEQFF.

The CDR3 nucleotides are TGTGCCAGCAGCTTGCGGGGGACCAAGTCCGGGGAGCTGTTTTTT. Translating gives CASSLRGTKSGELFF. The rearrangement links TRBV7-2 to TRBJ2-2; 7 nucleotides match TRBD2. V was clipped by 3 bases and J by 6 bases; unmatched bases: 7. CDR3 length: 15 amino acids. Per the germline V gene, CDR1 is SGHTA and CDR2 is FQGNSA.

This clone has only one observation. The rearrangement joins TRBV5-1 to TRBJ2-5, with a tentative D call TRBD1 (5 bases). This CDR3 region has 16 residues. CDR1 SGHRS and CDR2 YFSETQ come from the germline V gene. The V and J ends lost 1 base and 2 bases respectively, with 15 bases between them. The DNA for the CDR3 is TGCGCCAGCAGCTTGTGGGAAACGAGACAGCAAGAGACCCAGTACTTC. Residues: CASSLWETRQQETQYF.

The rearrangement uses TRBV2 and TRBJ1-2; possibly TRBD1 for D (5 bases). CDR3 length equals 18 residues. CDR1 and CDR2 from the germline V gene are SNHLY and FYNNEI. The V end was cut by 3 bases, the J end by 4 bases, with 24 bases between. The CDR3 region is CASSEFDSVWGGSYGYTF. Here the CDR3 DNA reads TGTGCCAGCAGTGAGTTCGATTCCGTGTGGGGCGGTAGCTATGGCTACACCTTC. Complete variable domain (other parts from reference TRBV2 and TRBJ1-2): EPEVTQTPSHQVTQMGQEVILRCVPISNHLYFYWYRQILGQKVEFLVSFYNNEISEKSEIFDDQFSVERPDGSNFTLKIRSTKLEDSAMYFCASSEFDSVWGGSYGYTFGSGTRLTVV.

The V call is TRBV5-6, the J call TRBJ1-5, with D possibly being TRBD1 (5 bases). V lost 3 bases and J 1 base, leaving 11 bases between the germline ends. The CDR3 sequence is 15 residues long. Germline assignment: CDR1 SGHDT and CDR2 YYEEEE. The CDR3, as DNA: TGTGCCAGCAGCTGGTGGGGGGTAAGCAATCAGCCCCAGCATTTT. Its protein is CASSWWGVSNQPQHF.

The chain employs TRBV5-4 and TRBJ2-7, with 8 bases fitting TRBD1. The ends lost 4 bases at V and 1 base at J; junction bases unmatched: 7. This CDR3 spans 15 amino acids. From germline, CDR1 is SGHNT and CDR2 YYREEE (reference sequence). CDR3 in amino acids: CASSPGQGWSYEQYF. CDR3 bases: TGTGCCAGCAGCCCAGGACAGGGCTGGTCCTACGAGCAGTACTTC.

This clone came up once. This sequence joins TRBV18 and TRBJ2-5; 7 bases match TRBD1. Gene TRBJ2-7 matches the end of the DNA better, so the J call may be wrong. The CDR3 length is 12 residues. CDR1 and CDR2 from the germline V gene are KGHSH and LQKENI. CDR3 nucleotides: TGTGCCAGCTCACCCGACAGGGCCGAGCAGTACTTC. As protein: CASSPDRAEQYF.

In its sample, this clone was seen once. The rearrangement links TRBV4-1 to TRBJ1-2; TRBD1 is a possible D gene (6 bases). CDR3 length: 14 amino acids. Germline V gene data show CDR1 as MGHRA and CDR2 as YSYEKL. Trimming left V 1 base short and J 8 bases short, with 14 bases between. The CDR3 is CASSQGTAPSGYTF. The CDR3 bases are TGCGCCAGCAGCCAAGGGACAGCGCCCTCGGGCTACACCTTC.

This clone was seen a few times. This chain connects TRBV15 to TRBJ1-2; 8 nucleotides match TRBD1. J lost 2 bases, V lost 5 bases, and 10 bases had no gene match. Germline-derived CDR1 and CDR2 are LNHNV and YYDKDF (reference sequence). The CDR3 totals 16 residues. DNA of the CDR3: TGTGCCACCAGCGGACTGTTAGGACAGGGAAACTATGGCTACACCTTC. Translating gives CATSGLLGQGNYGYTF.

This clone was counted only a few times. J is TRBJ1-4 and V is TRBV10-3, with 7 bases that match TRBD1. This CDR3 contains 15 residues. After removal of 6 bases from V and 3 bases from J, the junction contained 7 bases not matched to a gene. Germline V gene lookup returns CDR1 ENHRY and CDR2 SYGVKD. The CDR3 DNA reads as TGTGCCATCAGCAAGGGACAGCTTTCTAATGAAAAACTGTTTTTT. This encodes CAISKGQLSNEKLFF.

The rearrangement links TRBV6-1 to TRBJ1-2; 9 bases match TRBD1. The length of the CDR3 is 15 residues. Germline V gives CDR1 MNHNS, CDR2 SASEGT. V shed 3 bases and J 5 bases; nucleotides not matched to a gene: 7. CDR3 nucleotide sequence: TGTGCCAGCAGTGATGGGACAGGGAGAGGGTATGGCTACACCTTC. The encoded protein is CASSDGTGRGYGYTF.

This chain joins TRBV5-1 and TRBJ2-6; tentatively, D is TRBD2 (6 bases). The CDR3 consists of 15 residues. Germline V gene data show CDR1 as SGHRS and CDR2 as YFSETQ. Trimming stripped 4 bases from V and 0 bases from J, with 8 bases between. CDR3 DNA: TGCGCCAGCAGCCCGGGGGTCTCTGGGGCCAACGTCCTGACTTTC. Its protein product is CASSPGVSGANVLTF.

This chain joins TRBV5-6 and TRBJ1-1, with unresolved D. This CDR3 region has 15 residues. The V gene's germline CDR1 is SGHDT and CDR2 YYEEEE. Trimming cost V 0 bases and J 5 bases, with 14 bases left between them. The CDR3 coding sequence is TGTGCCAGCAGCTTGGGTGGGTGGGCGAAGACTGAAGCTTTCTTT. Translation: CASSLGGWAKTEAFF.

The chain recombines TRBV28 with TRBJ1-5; D might be TRBD1 (6 bases). Trimming took 3 bases from V and 0 from J, leaving 6 bases between them. CDR3 size: 14 residues. Germline V gene lookup returns CDR1 MDHEN and CDR2 SYDVKM. The CDR3 DNA follows: TGTGCCAGCAGTTTGGACAGTAGCAATCAGCCCCAGCATTTT. Translation: CASSLDSSNQPQHF. Using reference TRBV28 and TRBJ1-5 for the parts outside the CDR3, the full variable domain is DVKVTQSSRYLVKRTGEKVFLECVQDMDHENMFWYRQDPGLGLRLIYFSYDVKMKEKGDIPEGYSVSREKKERFSLILESASTNQTSMYLCASSLDSSNQPQHFGDGTRLSIL.

This chain connects TRBV6-5 to TRBJ1-2; no firm D call. Germline CDR1 and CDR2: MNHEY and SVGAGI. The CDR3 is 14 residues long. The ends were cut back, 0 bases at V and 3 bases at J, with 8 bases in the middle. CDR3 amino acids: CASSYSGADYGYTF. The CDR3 nucleotides read TGTGCCAGCAGTTACTCAGGAGCGGACTATGGCTACACCTTC.